This entry is about one T cell receptor (beta chain). Assay used: immunoSEQ multiplex PCR; TCRdb lists only in-frame clones, some missing. In the table there are a few hundred thousand clones, approximately 87% of which are singletons. This entry is derived from a study of blood T cell repertoires in COVID-19. Overall study context: Material from acute and convalescent COVID-19 was sourced from the United States, Italy and Spain. T cells, B-cell-depleted T cells, or PBMCs supplied cDNA or gDNA.

Seattle-derived patients entered the study during active infection and were followed longitudinally. Germline loops: CDR1 SGHAT, CDR2 FQNNGV. The CDR3 length is 15 residues. V was clipped by 6 bases and J by 1 base, with 14 bases between them. The specimen sequenced was peripheral blood. V usage is TRBV11-2 and J usage is TRBJ2-3, with TRBD2 as a possible D gene (6 bases). This clonotype was sampled from a young woman with COVID-19, enrolled during active disease. CDR3 nucleotides: TGTGCCAGCAGTTCTAGCGAGAGAGGCACAGATACGCAGTATTTT. Its translation: CASSSSERGTDTQYF.